This T cell receptor (beta chain) emerged from a study of T-cell reconstitution after alpha-beta-depleted transplantation in children. Unique molecular identifiers were used in preparing the TCRbeta library. TCRdb recomputed calls from the PCR reads with MiXCR, one row per CDR3 protein. Of 90,000 to 100,000 distinct CDR3 sequences in the sample, around 22% were seen once. Study outcomes and limitations: Reportedly, roughly two months post-transplant, alpha-beta T cells arose from several hundred expanded graft clones.

This CDR3 spans 14 amino acids. Germline assignment: CDR1 MNHEY and CDR2 SVGEGT. With 6 bases clipped from V and 5 bases from J, the junction kept 7 bases outside the gene matches. Notes on this clonotype: No antigen is known for it.

The material sequenced was PBMCs, taken before TCRalphabeta/CD19-depleted stem cell transplant. The V gene is TRBV6-2 or TRBV6-3, the J gene TRBJ1-5; 7 bases line up with TRBD1. This sequence originates from a boy between 2 and 10 years old with acute lymphoblastic leukemia, due to receive a stem cell transplant. CDR3 protein: CASSLQGNYQPQHF. The CDR3 region has the DNA TGTGCCAGCAGCCTACAGGGGAACTATCAGCCCCAGCATTTT.